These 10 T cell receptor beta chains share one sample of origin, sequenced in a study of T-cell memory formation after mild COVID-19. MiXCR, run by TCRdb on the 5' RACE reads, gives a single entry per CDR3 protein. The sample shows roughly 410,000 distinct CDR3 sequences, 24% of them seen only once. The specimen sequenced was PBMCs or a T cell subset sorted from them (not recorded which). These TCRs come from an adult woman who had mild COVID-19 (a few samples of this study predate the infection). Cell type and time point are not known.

The DNA for the CDR3 is TGCGCCAGCAGCCAAGATCCGGGGGCTCGGCAGCCCCAGCATTTT. It translates to CASSQDPGARQPQHF. The rearrangement uses TRBV4-3 and TRBJ1-5; D perhaps matches TRBD1 (6 bases). CDR1 is LGHNA and CDR2 is YSLEER in the germline V gene. V lost 0 bases, J lost 7 bases, and 13 bases lay in between. CDR3 length equals 15 residues.

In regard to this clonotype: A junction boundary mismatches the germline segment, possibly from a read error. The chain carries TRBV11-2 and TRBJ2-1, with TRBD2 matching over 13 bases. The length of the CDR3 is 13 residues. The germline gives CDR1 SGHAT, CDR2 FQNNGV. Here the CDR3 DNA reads TGTGCCAGCAGCTTAGGGACTAGCGGGAGTCAGACCTTC. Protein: CASSLGTSGSQTF.

Here the CDR3 DNA reads TGTGCCAGCAGCTTAGAAGGGGAGAGCTATGGCTACACCTTC. Amino acid sequence: CASSLEGESYGYTF. The chain couples TRBV7-2 to TRBJ1-2; TRBD1 is a possible D gene (5 bases). Germline V gene lookup returns CDR1 SGHTA and CDR2 FQGNSA. The CDR3 runs 14 residues. V gave up 1 base and J gave up 4 bases, with 10 bases separating them.

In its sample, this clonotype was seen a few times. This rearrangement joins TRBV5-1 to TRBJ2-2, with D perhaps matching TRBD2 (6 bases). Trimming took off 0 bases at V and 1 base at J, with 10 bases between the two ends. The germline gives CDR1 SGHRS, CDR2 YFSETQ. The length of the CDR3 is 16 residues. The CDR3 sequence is CASSLGGLLNTGELFF. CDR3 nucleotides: TGCGCCAGCAGCTTGGGGGGACTGCTGAACACCGGGGAGCTGTTTTTT.

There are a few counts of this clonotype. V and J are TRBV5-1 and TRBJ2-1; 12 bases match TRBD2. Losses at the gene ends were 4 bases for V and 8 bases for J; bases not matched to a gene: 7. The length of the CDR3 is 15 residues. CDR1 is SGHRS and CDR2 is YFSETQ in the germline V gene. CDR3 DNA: TGCGCCAGCAGCCCGACTAGCGGGGGTGTGGATGAGCAGTTCTTC. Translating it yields CASSPTSGGVDEQFF. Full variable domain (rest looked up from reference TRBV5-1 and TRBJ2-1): KAGVTQTPRYLIKTRGQQVTLSCSPISGHRSVSWYQQTPGQGLQFLFEYFSETQRNKGNFPGRFSGRQFSNSRSEMNVSTLELGDSALYLCASSPTSGGVDEQFFGPGTRLTVL.

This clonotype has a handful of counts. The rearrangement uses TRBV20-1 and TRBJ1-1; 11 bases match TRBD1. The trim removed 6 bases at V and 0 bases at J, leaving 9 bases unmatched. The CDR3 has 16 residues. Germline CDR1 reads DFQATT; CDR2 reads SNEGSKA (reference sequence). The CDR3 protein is CSAVDRGPKMNTEAFF. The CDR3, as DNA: TGCAGTGCCGTGGACAGGGGGCCAAAAATGAACACTGAAGCTTTCTTT.

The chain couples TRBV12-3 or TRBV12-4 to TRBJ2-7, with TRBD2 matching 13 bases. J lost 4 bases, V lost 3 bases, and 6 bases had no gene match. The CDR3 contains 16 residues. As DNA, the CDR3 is TGTGCCAGCAGTTTCTCTGGGACTAGCGGGAAGTACGAGCAGTACTTC. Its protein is CASSFSGTSGKYEQYF.

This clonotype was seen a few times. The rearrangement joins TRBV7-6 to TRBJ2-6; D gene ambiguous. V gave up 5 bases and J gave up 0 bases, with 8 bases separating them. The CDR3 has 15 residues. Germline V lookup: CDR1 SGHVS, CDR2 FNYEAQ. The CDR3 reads CASSRSYSGANVLTF. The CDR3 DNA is TGTGCCAGCAGCCGCTCGTACTCTGGGGCCAACGTCCTGACTTTC.

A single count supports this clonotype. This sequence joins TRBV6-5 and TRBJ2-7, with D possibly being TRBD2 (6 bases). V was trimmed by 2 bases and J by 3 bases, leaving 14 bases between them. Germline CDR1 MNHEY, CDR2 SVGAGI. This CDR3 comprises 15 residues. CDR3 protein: CASSYGSSAFYEQYF. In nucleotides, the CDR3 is TGTGCCAGCAGTTACGGGTCTAGCGCGTTCTACGAGCAGTACTTC.

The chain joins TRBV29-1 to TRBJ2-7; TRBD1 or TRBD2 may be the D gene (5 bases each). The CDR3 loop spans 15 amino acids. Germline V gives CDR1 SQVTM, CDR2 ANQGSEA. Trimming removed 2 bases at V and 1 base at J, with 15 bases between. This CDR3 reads CSVEYGDRQSYEQYF. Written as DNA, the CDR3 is TGCAGCGTTGAATACGGGGACCGCCAATCCTACGAGCAGTACTTC.